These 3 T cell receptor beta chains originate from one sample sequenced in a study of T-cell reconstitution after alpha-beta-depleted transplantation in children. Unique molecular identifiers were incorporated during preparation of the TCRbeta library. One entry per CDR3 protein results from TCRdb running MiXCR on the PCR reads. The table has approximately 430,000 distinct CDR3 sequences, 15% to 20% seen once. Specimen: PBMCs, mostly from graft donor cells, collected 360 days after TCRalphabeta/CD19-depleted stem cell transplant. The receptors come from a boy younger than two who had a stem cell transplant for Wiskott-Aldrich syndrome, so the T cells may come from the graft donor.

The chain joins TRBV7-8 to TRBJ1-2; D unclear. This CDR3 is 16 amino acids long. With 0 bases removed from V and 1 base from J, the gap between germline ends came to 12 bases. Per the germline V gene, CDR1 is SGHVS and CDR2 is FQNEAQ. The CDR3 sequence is CASSLAEWRHNYGYTF. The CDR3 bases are TGTGCCAGCAGCTTAGCGGAATGGCGGCATAACTATGGCTACACCTTC.

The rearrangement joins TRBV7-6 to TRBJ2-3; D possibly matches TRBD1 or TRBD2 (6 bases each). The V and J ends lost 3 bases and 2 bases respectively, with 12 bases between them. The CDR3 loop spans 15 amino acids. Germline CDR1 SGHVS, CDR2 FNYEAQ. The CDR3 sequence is CASSLWGAHTDTQYF. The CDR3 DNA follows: TGTGCCAGCAGCTTGTGGGGGGCTCACACAGATACGCAGTATTTT.

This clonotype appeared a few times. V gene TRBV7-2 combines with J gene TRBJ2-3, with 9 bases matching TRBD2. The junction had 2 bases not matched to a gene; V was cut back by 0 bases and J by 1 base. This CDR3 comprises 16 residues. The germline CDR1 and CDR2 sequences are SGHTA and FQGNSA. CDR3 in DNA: TGTGCCAGCAGCTTAGCTCGGACTAGCGGCACAGATACGCAGTATTTT. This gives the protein CASSLARTSGTDTQYF.